This T cell receptor (beta chain) originates from a study of blood T cell repertoires in COVID-19. Study details: Acute and convalescent COVID-19 samples came from the United States, Italy and Spain.

Sequenced by immunoSEQ multiplex PCR; TCRdb stores in-frame clones only, minus some. This sample has around 110,000 clones, with around 89% found just once. The CDR3 consists of 16 residues. J gave up 5 bases and V 0 bases, and 8 bases lay outside the gene matches. Germline V gene sequence: CDR1 SGHRS, CDR2 YFSETQ. The chain employs TRBV5-1 and TRBJ2-1; TRBD2 aligns across 7 bases. The sequence was collected from a man in his fifties with active or convalescent COVID-19. Sequences were obtained from peripheral blood. CDR3 sequence (DNA): TGCGCCAGCAGCTTGGACTGGACTAGGGGCCACAATGAGCAGTTCTTC. Protein: CASSLDWTRGHNEQFF.